The 8 T cell receptor beta chains below all came from one sample that was sequenced in a study of shared clonotypes between healthy human individuals. Clones were sequenced by immunoSEQ multiplex PCR, and TCRdb holds only the in-frame ones, with some missing. The profile covers about half a million clones, with 60% to 80% appearing a single time and more than 10% taken by the ten largest. Material for sequencing was PBMCs. These receptors all stem from a middle-aged woman in good health. Some clones in this sample may be carry-over from other donors' samples.

The chain employs TRBV28 and TRBJ1-1; no clear D gene. V was shortened by 2 bases and J by 4 bases, with 11 bases between the two germline ends. The CDR3 is 14 residues long. Germline V gene data show CDR1 as MDHEN and CDR2 as SYDVKM. The CDR3 DNA reads as TGTGCCAGCAGTTTAAGTCTGTGGACCACTGAAGCTTTCTTT. The encoded protein is CASSLSLWTTEAFF.

CDR3 region: CASSALAGTGGEKLFF. CDR3 in DNA: TGCGCCAGCAGCGCCCTGGCCGGGACAGGGGGTGAAAAACTGTTTTTT. The chain carries TRBV5-1 and TRBJ1-4; 11 bases are shared with TRBD1. Germline V gene data show CDR1 as SGHRS and CDR2 as YFSETQ. CDR3 length: 16 residues. The V segment lost 4 bases and the J segment 7 bases; nucleotides outside the gene matches: 9.

The V and J genes are TRBV5-5 and TRBJ2-7; D might be TRBD2 (5 bases). V lost 0 bases to trimming and J lost 7 bases, with 20 bases between them. The CDR3 is 16 residues long. Germline CDR1 reads SGHKS; CDR2 reads YYEKEE (reference sequence). The CDR3 coding sequence is TGTGCCAGCAGCTTGGCGGGGTATTCTCCTACGACGGAGCAGTACTTC. Translated, it gives CASSLAGYSPTTEQYF. Full variable domain (missing parts from reference TRBV5-5 and TRBJ2-7): DAGVTQSPTHLIKTRGQQVTLRCSPISGHKSVSWYQQVLGQGPQFIFQYYEKEERGRGNFPDRFSARQFPNYSSELNVNALLLGDSALYLCASSLAGYSPTTEQYFGPGTRLTVT.

This chain joins TRBV11-3 and TRBJ1-1; D not certain. This CDR3 is built from 13 residues. Germline-derived CDR1 and CDR2 are SGHNT and YENEEA. V was cut by 5 bases and J by 2 bases, with 9 bases left in between. CDR3 DNA sequence: TGTGCCAGCAGCCTCCACCCAAACACTGAAGCTTTCTTT. It translates to CASSLHPNTEAFF. Together with reference TRBV11-3 and TRBJ1-1, the CDR3 gives the full variable domain: EAGVVQSPRYKIIEKKQPVAFWCNPISGHNTLYWYLQNLGQGPELLIRYENEEAVDDSQLPKDRFSAERLKGVDSTLKIQPAELGDSAVYLCASSLHPNTEAFFGQGTRLTVV.

The rearrangement links TRBV10-3 to TRBJ1-6, with 7 bases identical to TRBD1. V shed 2 bases, J shed 12 bases, and the junction held 7 bases outside the gene matches. Germline CDR1 and CDR2: ENHRY and SYGVKD. The length of the CDR3 is 14 residues. The CDR3 DNA reads TGTGCCATCAGTGAGACTGGACAGGACATACCCCTCCACTTT. Translation gives CAISETGQDIPLHF.

This clone came up a few times. The chain recombines TRBV7-2 with TRBJ1-5, with unresolved D. Trimming removed 5 bases at V and 0 bases at J, with 8 bases between. This CDR3 has 14 residues. Germline loops: CDR1 SGHTA, CDR2 FQGNSA. The CDR3 loop reads CASSTGNSNQPQHF. In DNA form, the CDR3 reads TGTGCCAGCAGCACGGGGAATAGCAATCAGCCCCAGCATTTT.

CDR3 DNA sequence: TGTGCCAGCAGGTCCAGGGTCAGGGATTACCAAGAGACCCAGTACTTC. Amino acid sequence: CASRSRVRDYQETQYF. This chain connects TRBV28 to TRBJ2-5; perhaps TRBD1 as D (5 bases). The germline CDR1 and CDR2 sequences are MDHEN and SYDVKM. Trimming took 6 bases from V and 0 from J, leaving 17 bases between them. The CDR3 has 16 amino acids.

This chain connects TRBV7-2 to TRBJ1-2, with 9 bases that match TRBD1. Germline assignment: CDR1 SGHTA and CDR2 FQGNSA. Losses at the gene ends were 5 bases for V and 4 bases for J; bases not matched to a gene: 8. CDR3 length equals 15 residues. The DNA of the CDR3 is TGTGCCAGCAGCCCCAGACAGGGGGGGTCCTATGGCTACACCTTC. Protein product: CASSPRQGGSYGYTF.